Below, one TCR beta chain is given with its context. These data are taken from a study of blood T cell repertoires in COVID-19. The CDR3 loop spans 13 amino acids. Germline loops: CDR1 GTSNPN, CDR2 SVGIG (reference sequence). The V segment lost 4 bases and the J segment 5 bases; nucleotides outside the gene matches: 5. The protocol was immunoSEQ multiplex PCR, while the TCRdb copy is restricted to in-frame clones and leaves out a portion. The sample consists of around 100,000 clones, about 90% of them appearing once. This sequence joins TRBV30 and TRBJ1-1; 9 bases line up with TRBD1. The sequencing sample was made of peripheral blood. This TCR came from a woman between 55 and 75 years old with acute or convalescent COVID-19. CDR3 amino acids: CAWTTGGWTEAFF. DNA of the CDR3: TGTGCCTGGACTACAGGGGGCTGGACTGAAGCTTTCTTT. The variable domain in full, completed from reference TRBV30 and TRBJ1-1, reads SQTIHQWPATLVQPVGSPLSLECTVEGTSNPNLYWYRQAAGRGLQLLFYSVGIGQISSEVPQNLSASRPQDRQFILSSKKLLLSDSGFYLCAWTTGGWTEAFFGQGTRLTVV.